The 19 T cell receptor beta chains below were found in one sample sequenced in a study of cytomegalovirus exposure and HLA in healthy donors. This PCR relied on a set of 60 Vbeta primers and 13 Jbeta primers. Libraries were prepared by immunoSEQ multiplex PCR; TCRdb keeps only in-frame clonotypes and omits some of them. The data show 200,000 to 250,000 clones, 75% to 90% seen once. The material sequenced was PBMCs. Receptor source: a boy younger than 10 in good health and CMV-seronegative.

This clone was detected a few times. The CDR3 sequence is CASSPRTGGEAQHF. The CDR3 region has the DNA TGTGCCAGTAGTCCAAGGACAGGGGGTGAGGCCCAGCATTTT. The V gene is TRBV19, the J gene TRBJ1-5; 10 bases fit TRBD1. CDR1 and CDR2 (germline): LNHDA, SQIVND (reference sequence). The CDR3 has 14 amino acids. V gave up 5 bases and J gave up 11 bases; unmatched junction bases: 9.

CDR3 in DNA: TGTGCCAGCAGTGAAGGAGGACTACCCCAAGAGACCCAGTACTTC. Translated, it gives CASSEGGLPQETQYF. V and J are TRBV6-1 and TRBJ2-5; a weak D match, TRBD2 (6 bases). Germline CDR1 reads MNHNS; CDR2 reads SASEGT. CDR3 size: 15 residues. V dropped 1 base and J dropped 1 base, with 10 bases sitting between them.

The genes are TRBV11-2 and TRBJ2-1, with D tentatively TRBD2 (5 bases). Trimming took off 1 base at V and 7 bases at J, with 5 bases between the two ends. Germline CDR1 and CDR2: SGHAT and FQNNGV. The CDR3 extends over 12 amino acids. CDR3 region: CASSLGENEQFF. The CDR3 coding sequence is TGTGCCAGCAGCTTAGGGGAGAATGAGCAGTTCTTC.

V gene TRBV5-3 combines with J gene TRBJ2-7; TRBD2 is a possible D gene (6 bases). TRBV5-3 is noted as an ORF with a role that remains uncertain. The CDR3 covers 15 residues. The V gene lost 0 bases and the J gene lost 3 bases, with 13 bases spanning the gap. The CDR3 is CARSLAGTGLYEQYF. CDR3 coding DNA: TGTGCCAGAAGCTTGGCTGGGACTGGACTCTACGAGCAGTACTTC.

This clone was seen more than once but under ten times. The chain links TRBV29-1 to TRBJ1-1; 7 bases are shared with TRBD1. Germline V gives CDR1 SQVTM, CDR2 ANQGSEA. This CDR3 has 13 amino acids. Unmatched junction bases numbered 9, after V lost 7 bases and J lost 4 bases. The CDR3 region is CSGTTGAITEAFF. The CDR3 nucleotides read TGCAGCGGCACTACAGGGGCGATCACTGAAGCTTTCTTT.

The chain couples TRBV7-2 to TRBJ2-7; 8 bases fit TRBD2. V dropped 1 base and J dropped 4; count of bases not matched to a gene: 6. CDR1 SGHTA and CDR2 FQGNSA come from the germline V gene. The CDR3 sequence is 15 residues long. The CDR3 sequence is CASSLDSSGVYEQYF. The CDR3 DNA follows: TGTGCCAGCAGCTTAGATAGTAGCGGGGTATACGAGCAGTACTTC.

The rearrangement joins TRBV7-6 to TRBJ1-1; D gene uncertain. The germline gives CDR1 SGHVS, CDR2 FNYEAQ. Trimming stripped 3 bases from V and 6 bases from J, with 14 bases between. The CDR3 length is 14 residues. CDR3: CASSFFRGGAEAFF. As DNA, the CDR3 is TGTGCCAGCAGCTTTTTCCGCGGCGGGGCTGAAGCTTTCTTT.

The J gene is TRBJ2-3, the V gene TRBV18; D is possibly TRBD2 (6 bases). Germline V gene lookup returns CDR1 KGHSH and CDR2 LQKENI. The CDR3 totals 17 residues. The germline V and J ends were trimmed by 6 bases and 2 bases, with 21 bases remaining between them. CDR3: CASSPRGAGPSTDTQYF. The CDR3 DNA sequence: TGTGCCAGCTCTCCCAGAGGGGCGGGACCTTCCACAGATACGCAGTATTTT.

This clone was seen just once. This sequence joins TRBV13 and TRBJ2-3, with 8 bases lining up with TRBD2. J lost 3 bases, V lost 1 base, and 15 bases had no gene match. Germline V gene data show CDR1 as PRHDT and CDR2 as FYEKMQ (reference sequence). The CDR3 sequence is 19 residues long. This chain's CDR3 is CASSLDAGGGAFRTDTQYF. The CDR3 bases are TGTGCCAGCAGCTTAGATGCCGGGGGGGGAGCTTTTCGGACAGATACGCAGTATTTT.

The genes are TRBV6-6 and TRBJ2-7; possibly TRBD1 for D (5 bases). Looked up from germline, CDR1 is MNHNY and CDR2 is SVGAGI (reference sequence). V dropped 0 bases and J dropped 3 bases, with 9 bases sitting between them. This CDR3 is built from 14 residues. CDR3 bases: TGTGCCAGCAGTTACTCGAGACAGAACTACGAGCAGTACTTC. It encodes CASSYSRQNYEQYF.

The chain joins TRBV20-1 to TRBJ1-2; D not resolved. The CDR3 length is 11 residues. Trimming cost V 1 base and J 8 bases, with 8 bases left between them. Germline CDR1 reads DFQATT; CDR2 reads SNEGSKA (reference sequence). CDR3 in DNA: TGCAGTGCTAGAGCGGGGAACGGCTACACCTTC. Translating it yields CSARAGNGYTF.

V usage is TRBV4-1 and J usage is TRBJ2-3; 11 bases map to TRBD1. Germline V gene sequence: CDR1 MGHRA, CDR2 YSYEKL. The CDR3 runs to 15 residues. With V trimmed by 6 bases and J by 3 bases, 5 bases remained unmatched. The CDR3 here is CASSAGTGGTDTQYF. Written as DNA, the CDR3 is TGCGCCAGCAGTGCCGGGACAGGGGGGACAGATACGCAGTATTTT.

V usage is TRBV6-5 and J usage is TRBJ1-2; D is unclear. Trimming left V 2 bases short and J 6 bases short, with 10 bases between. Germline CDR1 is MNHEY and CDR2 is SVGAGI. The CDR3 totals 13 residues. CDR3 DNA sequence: TGTGCCAGCAGTTACGGCGGCGGTAATGGCTACACCTTC. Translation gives CASSYGGGNGYTF.

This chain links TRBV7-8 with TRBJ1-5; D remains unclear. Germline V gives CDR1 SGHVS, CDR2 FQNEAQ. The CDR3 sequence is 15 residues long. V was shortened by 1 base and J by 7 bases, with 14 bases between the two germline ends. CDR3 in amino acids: CASSLDPGFVQPQHF. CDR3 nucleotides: TGTGCCAGCAGCTTAGATCCCGGGTTCGTACAGCCCCAGCATTTT.

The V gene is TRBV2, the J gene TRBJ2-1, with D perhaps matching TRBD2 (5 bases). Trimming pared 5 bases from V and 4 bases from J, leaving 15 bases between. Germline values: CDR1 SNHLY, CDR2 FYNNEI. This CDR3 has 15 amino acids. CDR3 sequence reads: CASSSGERAYNEQFF. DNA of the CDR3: TGTGCCAGCAGTTCCGGGGAGAGGGCTTACAATGAGCAGTTCTTC.

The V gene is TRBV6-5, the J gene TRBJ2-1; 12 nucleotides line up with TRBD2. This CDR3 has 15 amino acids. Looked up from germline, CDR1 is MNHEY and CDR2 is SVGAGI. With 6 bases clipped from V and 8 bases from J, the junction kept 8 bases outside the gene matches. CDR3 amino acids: CASSSLAGGRDEQFF. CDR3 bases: TGTGCCAGCAGCTCTCTAGCGGGAGGGCGCGATGAGCAGTTCTTC.

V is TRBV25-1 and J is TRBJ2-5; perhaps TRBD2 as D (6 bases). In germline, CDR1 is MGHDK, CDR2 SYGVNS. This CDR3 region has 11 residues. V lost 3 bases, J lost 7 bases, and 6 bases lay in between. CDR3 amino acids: CASSEGGTQYF. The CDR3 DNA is TGTGCCAGCAGTGAGGGGGGGACCCAGTACTTC.

CDR3 coding DNA: TGCGCCAGCCTTCCTATAGCGGGAGGAGGTGAGACCCAGTACTTC. It translates to CASLPIAGGGETQYF. This sequence joins TRBV5-1 and TRBJ2-5, with 10 bases identical to TRBD2. J was trimmed by 5 bases and V by 7 bases; bases with no gene match: 11. Germline V lookup: CDR1 SGHRS, CDR2 YFSETQ. The CDR3 is 15 residues long.

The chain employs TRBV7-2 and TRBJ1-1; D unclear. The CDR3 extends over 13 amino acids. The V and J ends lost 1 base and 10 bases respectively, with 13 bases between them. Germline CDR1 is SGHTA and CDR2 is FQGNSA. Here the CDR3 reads CASSLDRTGVAFF. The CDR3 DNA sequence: TGTGCCAGCAGCTTAGATCGCACCGGAGTAGCTTTCTTT.